This T cell receptor beta chain was observed in a study of cytomegalovirus exposure and HLA in healthy donors. Study observations and caveats: According to a subsequent analysis, TCR clusters from the first cohort were inclined to appear together in the 90 to 150 validation repertoires.

Concerning this clone itself: Its antigen is not identified.

The V and J ends lost 7 bases and 0 bases respectively, with 12 bases between them. Germline V lookup: CDR1 SGDLS, CDR2 YYNGEE. The length of the CDR3 is 14 residues. Libraries were prepared by immunoSEQ multiplex PCR; TCRdb keeps only in-frame clonotypes and omits some of them. The sample carries over 35,000 clones, approximately 92% recorded once. The specimen was PBMCs. J is TRBJ2-3 and V is TRBV9; D is unresolved. The origin of this receptor is a man aged 18 to 30 in good health and CMV-seronegative. CDR3 nucleotides: TGTGCCAGCTCGTCCCCACTTAGCACAGATACGCAGTATTTT. Amino acid sequence: CASSSPLSTDTQYF.